Listed below are T cell receptor beta chains from one sample, sequenced in a study of T cells in Graves' hyperthyroidism and ophthalmopathy. TCRdb re-called the multiplex PCR reads with MiXCR, one entry per CDR3 protein. The sample yields over 700,000 distinct CDR3 sequences, 38% seen once. Sequenced sample: blood. The source of these receptors is a man aged 18 to 30 with Graves' hyperthyroidism. CDR3s include the opening cysteine and the closing phenylalanine or tryptophan. A D gene is named only where the DNA matches it firmly. Clone sizes are given selectively: once, few, many, or a class where the clone is expanded.

>TRBJ2-7|NA|TRBV11-1|NA
CASSLPNPRGDYEQYF
TGTGCCAGCAGTTTACCCAACCCGAGAGGGGACTACGAGCAGTACTTC
>TRBJ1-4|NA|TRBV5-3|TRBD1
CASSWTGPTNEKLFF
TGTGCCAGCAGCTGGACAGGGCCAACTAATGAAAAACTGTTTTTT
>TRBJ1-1|many|TRBV29-1|NA
CSVGGGGRLTEAFF
TGCAGCGTGGGGGGAGGCGGCCGACTCACTGAAGCTTTCTTT
>TRBJ1-2|many|TRBV29-1|NA
CSVESFTNYGYTF
TGCAGCGTTGAGAGTTTCACTAACTATGGCTACACCTTC
>TRBJ1-2|NA|TRBV29-1|NA
CSVEEWRDTF
TGCAGCGTTGAAGAGTGGAGAGACACCTTC
>TRBJ2-5|NA|TRBV6-1|TRBD2
CASSQYWGGGYETQYF
TGTGCCAGCAGTCAGTACTGGGGCGGGGGATACGAGACCCAGTACTTC
>TRBJ2-7|NA|TRBV10-3|TRBD2
CAAQREYRSYEQYF
TGTGCCGCCCAGCGGGAGTATCGATCTTACGAGCAGTACTTC
>TRBJ1-5|NA|TRBV4-1|NA
CASSQELAQPQHF
TGCGCCAGCAGCCAAGAACTAGCACAGCCCCAGCATTTT
>TRBJ1-1|NA|TRBV7-9|TRBD1
CASSHYGQGASEAFF
TGTGCCAGCAGCCACTATGGACAGGGGGCCTCTGAAGCTTTCTTT
>TRBJ2-7|many|TRBV7-2|TRBD1
CASRPGQGTYEQYF
TGTGCCAGCAGGCCGGGACAGGGGACCTACGAGCAGTACTTC
>TRBJ1-4|NA|TRBV4-2|TRBD1
CASSSDRRNEKLFF
TGTGCCAGCAGCTCGGACAGGAGAAATGAAAAACTGTTTTTT
>TRBJ1-1|few|TRBV11-2|NA
CASSFLSSNTEAFF
TGTGCCAGCAGCTTTTTGAGCAGTAACACTGAAGCTTTCTTT
>TRBJ2-3|NA|TRBV5-1|NA
CASSSPATDTQYF
TGCGCCAGCAGCTCCCCCGCCACAGATACGCAGTATTTT
>TRBJ1-6|many|TRBV15|TRBD1
CATSRDRDKSPLHF
TGTGCCACCAGCCGTGACAGGGATAAGTCACCCCTCCACTTT
>TRBJ1-1|few|TRBV6-6|TRBD1
CASTIPDRAKAFF
TGTGCCAGCACCATACCCGACAGGGCCAAAGCTTTCTTT
>TRBJ1-6|NA|TRBV20-1|NA
CSVGRSGSPLHF
TGCAGTGTTGGCAGAAGTGGGTCACCCCTCCACTTT
>TRBJ1-1|NA|TRBV15|TRBD1
CATSRNRGGTEAFF
TGTGCCACCAGCAGGAACAGGGGGGGCACTGAAGCTTTCTTT
>TRBJ1-2|NA|TRBV4-1|NA
CASSQVFRYDGYTF
TGCGCCAGCAGCCAAGTGTTCCGCTACGATGGCTACACCTTC
>TRBJ1-5|NA|TRBV7-3|NA
CASSLGPGLNQPQHF
TGTGCCAGCAGCTTGGGCCCAGGACTCAATCAGCCCCAGCATTTT
>TRBJ1-6|NA|TRBV12-3/TRBV12-4|NA
CASSLGAVSSPLRF
TGTGCCAGCAGTTTAGGGGCAGTCTCTTCACCCCTCCGCTTT
>TRBJ1-1|once|TRBV6-5|TRBD1
CASSSPGGRAFF
TGTGCCAGCAGTTCCCCAGGGGGCCGAGCTTTCTTT
>TRBJ1-1|NA|TRBV7-8|NA
CASSQVQGINTEAFF
TGCGCCAGCAGCCAAGTTCAGGGGATAAACACTGAAGCTTTCTTT
>TRBJ1-1|NA|TRBV4-2|NA
CASSHGENTEAFF
TGTGCCAGCAGCCATGGGGAGAACACTGAAGCTTTCTTT